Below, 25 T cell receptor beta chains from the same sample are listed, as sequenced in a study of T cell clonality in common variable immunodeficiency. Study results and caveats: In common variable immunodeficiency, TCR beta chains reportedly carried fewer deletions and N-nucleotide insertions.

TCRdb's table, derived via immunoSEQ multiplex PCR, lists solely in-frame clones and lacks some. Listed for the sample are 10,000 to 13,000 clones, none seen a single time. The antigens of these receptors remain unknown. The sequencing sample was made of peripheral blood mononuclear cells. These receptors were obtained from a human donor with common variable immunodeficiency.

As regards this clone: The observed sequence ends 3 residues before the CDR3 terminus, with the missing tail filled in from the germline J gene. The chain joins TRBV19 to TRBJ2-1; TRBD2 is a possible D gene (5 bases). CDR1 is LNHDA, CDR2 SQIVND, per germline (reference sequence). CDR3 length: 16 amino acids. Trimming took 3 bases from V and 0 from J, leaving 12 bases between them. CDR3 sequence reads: CASSITPRGSYNEQFF. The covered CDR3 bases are TGTGCCAGTAGTATTACCCCCCGGGGCTCCTACAATGAG.

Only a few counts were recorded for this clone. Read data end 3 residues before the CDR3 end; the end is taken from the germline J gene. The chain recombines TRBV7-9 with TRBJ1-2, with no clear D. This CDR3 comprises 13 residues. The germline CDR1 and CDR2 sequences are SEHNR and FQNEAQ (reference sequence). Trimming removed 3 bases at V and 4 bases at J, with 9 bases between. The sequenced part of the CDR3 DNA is TGTGCCAGCAGCTTCACGGGGAGCTATGGC. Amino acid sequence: CASSFTGSYG. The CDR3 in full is CASSFTGSYGYTF.

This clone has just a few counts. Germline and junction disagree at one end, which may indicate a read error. The CDR3 loop reads CASKTGLADIETQYF. The part of the CDR3 DNA that was read is TGTGCTAGCAAGACCGGACTAGCGGACATAGAGACC. The chain couples TRBV7-7 to TRBJ2-5, with 10 bases matching TRBD2. The read gets to within 3 residues of the CDR3 end, and the germline J gene fills in the rest. Germline lookup yields CDR1 SSHAT and CDR2 FNYEAQ (reference sequence). This CDR3 contains 15 residues.

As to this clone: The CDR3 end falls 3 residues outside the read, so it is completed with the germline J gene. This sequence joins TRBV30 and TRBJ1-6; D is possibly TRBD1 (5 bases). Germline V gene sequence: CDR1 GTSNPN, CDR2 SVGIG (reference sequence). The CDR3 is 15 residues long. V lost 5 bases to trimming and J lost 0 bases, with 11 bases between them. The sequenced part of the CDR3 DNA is TGTGCCTGGGCCAGGGATAGCTCCTATAATTCACCC. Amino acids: CAWARDSSYNSP. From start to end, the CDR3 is CAWARDSSYNSPLHF.

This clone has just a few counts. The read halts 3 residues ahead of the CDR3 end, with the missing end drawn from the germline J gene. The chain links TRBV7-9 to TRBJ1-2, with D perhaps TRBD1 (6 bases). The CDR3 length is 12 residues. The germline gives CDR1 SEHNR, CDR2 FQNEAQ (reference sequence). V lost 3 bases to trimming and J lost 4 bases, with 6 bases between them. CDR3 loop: CASSLGAYGYTF. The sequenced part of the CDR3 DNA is TGTGCCAGCAGCTTGGGGGCCTATGGC.

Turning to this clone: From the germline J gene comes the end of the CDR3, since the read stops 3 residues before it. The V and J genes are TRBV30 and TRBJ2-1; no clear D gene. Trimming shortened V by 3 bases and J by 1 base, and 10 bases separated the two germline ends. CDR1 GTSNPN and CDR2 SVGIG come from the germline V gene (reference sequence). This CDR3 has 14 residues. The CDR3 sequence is CAWRQRPSYNEQFF. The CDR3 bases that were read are TGTGCCTGGAGACAGAGACCTTCCTACAATGAG.

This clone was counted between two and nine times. The CDR3 here is CASSSYELLLEKLFF. The sequenced CDR3 bases are TGTGCCAGCAGCTCATATGAACTTTTGTTGGAAAAA. The chain is built from TRBV7-3 and TRBJ1-4; D is uncertain. The sequence runs out 3 residues before the end of the CDR3; the remainder is reconstructed from the germline J gene. CDR3 size: 15 residues. V lost 4 bases and J lost 8, with 17 bases in between. Germline V gene sequence: CDR1 SGHTA, CDR2 FQGTGA.

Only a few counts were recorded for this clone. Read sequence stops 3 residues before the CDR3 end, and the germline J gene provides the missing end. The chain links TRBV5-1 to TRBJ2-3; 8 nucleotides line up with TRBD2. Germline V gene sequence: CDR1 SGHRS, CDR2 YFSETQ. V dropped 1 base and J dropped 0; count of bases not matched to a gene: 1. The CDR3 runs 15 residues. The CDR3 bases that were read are TGCGCCAGCAGCTTGTTAGCGGGGAGCACAGATACG. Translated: CASSLLAGSTDT. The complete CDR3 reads CASSLLAGSTDTQYF.

This chain's CDR3 is CASSADRVNQPQHF. The DNA read from the CDR3 is TGTGCCAGCAGTGCGGACAGGGTAAACCAGCCC. The chain recombines TRBV7-9 with TRBJ1-5; TRBD1 matches at 8 bases. The read is 3 residues too short to cover the CDR3 end, so that end is filled in from the germline J gene. The junction had 8 bases not matched to a gene; V was cut back by 6 bases and J by 7 bases. From germline, CDR1 is SEHNR and CDR2 FQNEAQ (reference sequence). The CDR3 totals 14 residues.

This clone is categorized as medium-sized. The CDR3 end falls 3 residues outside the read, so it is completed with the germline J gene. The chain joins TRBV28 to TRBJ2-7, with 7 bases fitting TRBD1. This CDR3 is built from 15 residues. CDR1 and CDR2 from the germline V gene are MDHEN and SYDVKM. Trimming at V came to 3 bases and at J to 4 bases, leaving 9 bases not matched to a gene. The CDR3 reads CASSFGDRGTYEQYF. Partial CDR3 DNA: TGTGCCAGCAGTTTTGGGGACAGAGGAACTTACGAG.

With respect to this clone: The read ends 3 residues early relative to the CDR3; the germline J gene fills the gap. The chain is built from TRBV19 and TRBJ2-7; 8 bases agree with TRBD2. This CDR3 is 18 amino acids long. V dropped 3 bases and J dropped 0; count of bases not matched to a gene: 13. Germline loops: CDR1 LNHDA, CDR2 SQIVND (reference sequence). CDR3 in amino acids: CASSIRGGRTRFSYEQYF. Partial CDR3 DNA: TGTGCCAGTAGTATTCGGGGGGGGCGGACCCGATTCTCCTACGAG. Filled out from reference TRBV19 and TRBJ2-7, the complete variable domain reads DGGITQSPKYLFRKEGQNVTLSCEQNLNHDAMYWYRQDPGQGLRLIYYSQIVNDFQKGDIAEGYSVSREKKESFPLTVTSAQKNPTAFYLCASSIRGGRTRFSYEQYFGPGTRLTVT.

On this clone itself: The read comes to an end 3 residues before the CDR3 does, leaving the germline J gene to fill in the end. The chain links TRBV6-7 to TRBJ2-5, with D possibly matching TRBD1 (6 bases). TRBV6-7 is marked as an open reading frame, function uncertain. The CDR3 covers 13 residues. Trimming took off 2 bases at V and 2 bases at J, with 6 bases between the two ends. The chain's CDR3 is CASSYRGQETQYF. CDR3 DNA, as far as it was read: TGTGCCAGCAGTTACAGGGGGCAAGAGACC.

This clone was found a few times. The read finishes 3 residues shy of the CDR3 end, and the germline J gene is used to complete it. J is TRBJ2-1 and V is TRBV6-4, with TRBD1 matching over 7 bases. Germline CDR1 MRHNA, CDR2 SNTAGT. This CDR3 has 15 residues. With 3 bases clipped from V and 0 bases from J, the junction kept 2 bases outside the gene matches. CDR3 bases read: TGTGCCAGCAGTGAACGGACAGGCTCCTACAATGAG. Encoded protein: CASSERTGSYNE. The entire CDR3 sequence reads CASSERTGSYNEQFF.

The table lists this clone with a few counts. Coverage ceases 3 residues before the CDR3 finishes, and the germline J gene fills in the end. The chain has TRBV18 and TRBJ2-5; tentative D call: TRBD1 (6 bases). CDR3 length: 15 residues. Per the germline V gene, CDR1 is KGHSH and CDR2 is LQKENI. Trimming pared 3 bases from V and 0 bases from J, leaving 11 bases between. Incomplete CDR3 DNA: TGTGCCAGCTCACCCGAAGACAGGTACCAAGAGACC. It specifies CASSPEDRYQET. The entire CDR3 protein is CASSPEDRYQETQYF.

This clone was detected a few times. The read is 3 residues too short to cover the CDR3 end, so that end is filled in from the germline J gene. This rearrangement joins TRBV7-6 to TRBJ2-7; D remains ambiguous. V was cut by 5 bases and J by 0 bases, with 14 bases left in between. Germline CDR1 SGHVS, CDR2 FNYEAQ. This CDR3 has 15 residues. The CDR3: CASSRFLGISYEQYF. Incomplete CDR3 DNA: TGTGCCAGCAGCCGCTTTTTGGGCATCTCCTACGAG.

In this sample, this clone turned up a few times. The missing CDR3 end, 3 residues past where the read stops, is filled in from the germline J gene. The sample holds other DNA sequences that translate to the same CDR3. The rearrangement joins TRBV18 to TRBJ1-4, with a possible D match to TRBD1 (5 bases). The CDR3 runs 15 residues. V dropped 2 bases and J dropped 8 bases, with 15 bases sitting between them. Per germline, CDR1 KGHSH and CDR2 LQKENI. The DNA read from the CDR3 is TGTGCCAGCTCACCAATCTCCCAGGGAGGGGAAAAA. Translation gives CASSPISQGGEK. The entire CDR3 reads CASSPISQGGEKLFF.

The chain's CDR3 is CASSLAGQSHGYTF. CDR3 DNA (partial): TGTGCCAGCAGCTTAGCTGGCCAGTCCCATGGC. The chain combines TRBV7-6 with TRBJ1-2; D gene uncertain. The DNA ends 3 residues before the CDR3 does, and the rest of the CDR3 is filled in from the germline J gene. Germline V gene data show CDR1 as SGHVS and CDR2 as FNYEAQ. V gave up 0 bases and J gave up 6 bases, with 11 bases separating them. This CDR3 has 14 residues.

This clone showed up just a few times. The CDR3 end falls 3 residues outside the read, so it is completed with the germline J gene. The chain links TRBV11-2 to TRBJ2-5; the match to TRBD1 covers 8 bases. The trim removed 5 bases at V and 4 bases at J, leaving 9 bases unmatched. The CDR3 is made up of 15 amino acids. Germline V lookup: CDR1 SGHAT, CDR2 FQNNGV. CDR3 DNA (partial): TGTGCCAGCAGCAAGGACAGGGTCTGGGGAGAGACC. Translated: CASSKDRVWGET. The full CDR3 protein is CASSKDRVWGETQYF.

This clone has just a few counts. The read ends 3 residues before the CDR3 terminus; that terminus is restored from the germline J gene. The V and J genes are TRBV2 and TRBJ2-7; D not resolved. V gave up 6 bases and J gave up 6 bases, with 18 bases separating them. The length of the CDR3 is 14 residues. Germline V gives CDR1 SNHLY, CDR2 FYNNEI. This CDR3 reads CASSRSRWAPEQYF. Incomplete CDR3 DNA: TGTGCCAGCAGCCGAAGCAGGTGGGCGCCCGAG.

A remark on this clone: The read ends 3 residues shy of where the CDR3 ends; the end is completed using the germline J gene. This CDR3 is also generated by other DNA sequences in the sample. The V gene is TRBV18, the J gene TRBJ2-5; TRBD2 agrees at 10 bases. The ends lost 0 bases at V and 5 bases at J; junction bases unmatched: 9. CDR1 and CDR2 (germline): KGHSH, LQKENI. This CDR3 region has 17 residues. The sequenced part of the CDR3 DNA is TGTGCCAGCTCACCACCGCCCTCTAGCGGGAGAGGGGAGACC. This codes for CASSPPPSSGRGET. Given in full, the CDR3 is CASSPPPSSGRGETQYF. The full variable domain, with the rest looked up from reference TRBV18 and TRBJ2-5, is NAGVMQNPRHLVRRRGQEARLRCSPMKGHSHVYWYRQLPEEGLKFMVYLQKENIIDESGMPKERFSAEFPKEGPSILRIQQVVRGDSAAYFCASSPPPSSGRGETQYFGPGTRLLVL.

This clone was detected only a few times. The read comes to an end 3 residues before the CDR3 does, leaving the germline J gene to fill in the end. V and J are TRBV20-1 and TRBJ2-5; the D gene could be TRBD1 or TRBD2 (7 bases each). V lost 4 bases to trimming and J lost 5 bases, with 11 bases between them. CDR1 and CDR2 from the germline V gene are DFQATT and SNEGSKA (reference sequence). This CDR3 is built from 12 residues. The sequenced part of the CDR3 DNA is TGCAGTGCTAACAGGGGAGGGGAGACC. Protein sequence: CSANRGGET. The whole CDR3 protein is CSANRGGETQYF.

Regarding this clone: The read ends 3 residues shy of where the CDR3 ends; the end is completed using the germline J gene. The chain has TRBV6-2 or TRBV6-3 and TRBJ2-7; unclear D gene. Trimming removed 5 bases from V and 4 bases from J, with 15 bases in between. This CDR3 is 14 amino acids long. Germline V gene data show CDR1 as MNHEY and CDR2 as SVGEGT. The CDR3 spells CASSESGEWYEQYF. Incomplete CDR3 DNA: TGTGCCAGCAGTGAGTCAGGAGAATGGTACGAG.

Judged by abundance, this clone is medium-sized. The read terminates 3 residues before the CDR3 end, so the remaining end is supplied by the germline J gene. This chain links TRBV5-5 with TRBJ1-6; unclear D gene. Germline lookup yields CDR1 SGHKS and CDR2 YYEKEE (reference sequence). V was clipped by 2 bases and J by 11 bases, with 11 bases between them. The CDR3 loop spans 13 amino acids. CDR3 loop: CASSFTSLTPLHF. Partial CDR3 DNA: TGTGCCAGCAGCTTCACATCCCTGACACCC.

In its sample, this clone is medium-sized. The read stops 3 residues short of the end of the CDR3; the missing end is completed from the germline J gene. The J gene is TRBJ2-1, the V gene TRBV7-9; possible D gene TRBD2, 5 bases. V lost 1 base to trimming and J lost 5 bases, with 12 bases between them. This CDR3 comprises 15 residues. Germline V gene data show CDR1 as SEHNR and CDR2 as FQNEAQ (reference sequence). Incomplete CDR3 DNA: TGTGCCAGCAGCTTAGTGGCGGGTACGGACAATGAG. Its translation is CASSLVAGTDNE. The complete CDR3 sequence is CASSLVAGTDNEQFF.

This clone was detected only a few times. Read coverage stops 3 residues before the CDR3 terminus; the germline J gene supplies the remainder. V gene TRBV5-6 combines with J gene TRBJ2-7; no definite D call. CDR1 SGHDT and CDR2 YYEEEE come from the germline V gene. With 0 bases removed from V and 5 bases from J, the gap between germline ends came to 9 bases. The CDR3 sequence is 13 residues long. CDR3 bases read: TGTGCCAGCAGCTTGGCGCCGGTAGACGAG. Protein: CASSLAPVDE. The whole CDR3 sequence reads CASSLAPVDEQYF.